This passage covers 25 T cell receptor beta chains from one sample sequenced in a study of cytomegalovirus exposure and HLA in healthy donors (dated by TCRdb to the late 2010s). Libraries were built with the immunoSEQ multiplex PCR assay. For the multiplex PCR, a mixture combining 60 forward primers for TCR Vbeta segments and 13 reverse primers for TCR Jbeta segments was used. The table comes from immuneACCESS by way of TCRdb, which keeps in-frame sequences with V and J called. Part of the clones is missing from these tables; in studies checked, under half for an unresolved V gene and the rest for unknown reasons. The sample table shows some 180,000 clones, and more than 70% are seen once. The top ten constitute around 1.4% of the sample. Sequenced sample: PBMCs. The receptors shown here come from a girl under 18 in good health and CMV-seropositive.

The CDR3 region is CASSQEGSDPSTDTQYF. In DNA form, the CDR3 reads TGCGCCAGCAGCCAAGAAGGGAGCGACCCTAGCACAGATACGCAGTATTTT. V gene TRBV4-1 combines with J gene TRBJ2-3; D might be TRBD2 (5 bases). This CDR3 comprises 17 residues. The V end was cut by 0 bases, the J end by 0 bases, with 13 bases between. Germline-derived CDR1 and CDR2 are MGHRA and YSYEKL.

The CDR3 bases are TGTGCCAGCAGCGATGGAGGCCAAGAGACCCAGTACTTC. This translates into CASSDGGQETQYF. This rearrangement joins TRBV7-2 to TRBJ2-5; tentative D call: TRBD2 (5 bases). V was shortened by 5 bases and J by 1 base, with 8 bases between the two germline ends. Germline CDR1 and CDR2: SGHTA and FQGNSA. The CDR3 length is 13 residues.

CDR3 DNA sequence: TGTGCCAGTAGACCCCGATACAGGGGTGGAACCGGGGAGCTGTTTTTT. Translation gives CASRPRYRGGTGELFF. The gene calls are TRBV19 and TRBJ2-2; 7 bases line up with TRBD1. CDR3 length: 16 residues. Trimming at V came to 6 bases and at J to 5 bases, leaving 12 bases not matched to a gene. The germline CDR1 and CDR2 sequences are LNHDA and SQIVND (reference sequence).

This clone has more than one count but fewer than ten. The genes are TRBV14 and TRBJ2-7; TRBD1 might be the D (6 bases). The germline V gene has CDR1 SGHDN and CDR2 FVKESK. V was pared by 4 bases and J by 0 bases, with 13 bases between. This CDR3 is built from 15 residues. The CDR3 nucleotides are TGTGCCAGCAGCCCCGGGTGGGACAACTCCTACGAGCAGTACTTC. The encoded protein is CASSPGWDNSYEQYF.

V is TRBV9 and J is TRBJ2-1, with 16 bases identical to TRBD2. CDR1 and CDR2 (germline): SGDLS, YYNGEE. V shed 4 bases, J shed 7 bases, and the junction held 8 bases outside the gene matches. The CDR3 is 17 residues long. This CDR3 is CASSSPGLAGGLNEQFF. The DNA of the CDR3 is TGTGCCAGCAGCTCACCGGGACTAGCGGGAGGGTTGAATGAGCAGTTCTTC.

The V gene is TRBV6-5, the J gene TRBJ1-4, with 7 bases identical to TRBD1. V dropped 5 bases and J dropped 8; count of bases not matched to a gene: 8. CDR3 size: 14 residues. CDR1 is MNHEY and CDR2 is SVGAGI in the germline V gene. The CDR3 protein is CASSRTGVGEKLFF. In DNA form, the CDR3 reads TGTGCCAGCAGTCGAACAGGGGTGGGAGAAAAACTGTTTTTT.

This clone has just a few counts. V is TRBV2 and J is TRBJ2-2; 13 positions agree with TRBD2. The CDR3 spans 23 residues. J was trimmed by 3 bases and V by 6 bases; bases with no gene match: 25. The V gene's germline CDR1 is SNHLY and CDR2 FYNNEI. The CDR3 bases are TGTGCCAGCAGCGTCCGGACTAGCGGGAGAGCCCACCTTTGGTCTAAGGACACCGGGGAGCTGTTTTTT. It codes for CASSVRTSGRAHLWSKDTGELFF. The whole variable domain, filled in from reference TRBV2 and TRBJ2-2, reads EPEVTQTPSHQVTQMGQEVILRCVPISNHLYFYWYRQILGQKVEFLVSFYNNEISEKSEIFDDQFSVERPDGSNFTLKIRSTKLEDSAMYFCASSVRTSGRAHLWSKDTGELFFGEGSRLTVL.

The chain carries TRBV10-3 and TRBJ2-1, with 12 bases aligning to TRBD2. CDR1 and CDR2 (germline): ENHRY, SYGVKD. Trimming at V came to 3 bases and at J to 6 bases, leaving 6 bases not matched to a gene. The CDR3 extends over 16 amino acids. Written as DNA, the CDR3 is TGTGCCATCAGTGACACGGGACTAGCGGGCCTCAATGAGCAGTTCTTC. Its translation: CAISDTGLAGLNEQFF.

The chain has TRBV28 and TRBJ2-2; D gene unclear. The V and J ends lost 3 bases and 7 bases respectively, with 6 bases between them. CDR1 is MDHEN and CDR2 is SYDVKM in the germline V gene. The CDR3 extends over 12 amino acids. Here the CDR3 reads CASSLRRGELFF. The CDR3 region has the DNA TGTGCCAGCAGTTTGAGGCGCGGGGAGCTGTTTTTT.

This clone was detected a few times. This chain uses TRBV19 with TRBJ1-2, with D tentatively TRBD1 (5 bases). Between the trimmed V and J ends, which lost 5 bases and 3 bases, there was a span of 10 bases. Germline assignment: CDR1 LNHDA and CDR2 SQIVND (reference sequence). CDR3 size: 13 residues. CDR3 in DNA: TGTGCCAGTAGTGGCAGGGTGGACTATGGCTACACCTTC. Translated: CASSGRVDYGYTF.

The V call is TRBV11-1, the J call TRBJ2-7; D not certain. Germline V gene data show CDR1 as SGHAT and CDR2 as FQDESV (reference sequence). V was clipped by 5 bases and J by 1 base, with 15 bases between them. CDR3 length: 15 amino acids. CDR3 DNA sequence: TGTGCCAGCAGCCCCGAGTGGGCTTCTTCCTACGAGCAGTACTTC. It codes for CASSPEWASSYEQYF.

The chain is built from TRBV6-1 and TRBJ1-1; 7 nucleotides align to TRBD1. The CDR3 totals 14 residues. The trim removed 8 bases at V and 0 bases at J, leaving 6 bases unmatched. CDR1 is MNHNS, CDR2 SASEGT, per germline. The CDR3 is CASGRQGMNTEAFF. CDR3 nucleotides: TGTGCCAGCGGGAGACAGGGAATGAACACTGAAGCTTTCTTT.

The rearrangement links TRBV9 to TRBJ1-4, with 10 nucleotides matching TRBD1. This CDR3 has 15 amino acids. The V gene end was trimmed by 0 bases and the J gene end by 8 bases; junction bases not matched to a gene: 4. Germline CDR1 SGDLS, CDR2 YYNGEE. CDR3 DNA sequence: TGTGCCAGCAGCGTAGGAGGGACAGGGGAGGAAAAACTGTTTTTT. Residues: CASSVGGTGEEKLFF.

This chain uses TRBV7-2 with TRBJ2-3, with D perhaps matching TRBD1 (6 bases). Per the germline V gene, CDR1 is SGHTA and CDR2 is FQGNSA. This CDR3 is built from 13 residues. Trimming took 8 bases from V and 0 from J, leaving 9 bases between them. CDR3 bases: TGTGCCAGCCAGGGGCTTAGCACAGATACGCAGTATTTT. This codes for CASQGLSTDTQYF.

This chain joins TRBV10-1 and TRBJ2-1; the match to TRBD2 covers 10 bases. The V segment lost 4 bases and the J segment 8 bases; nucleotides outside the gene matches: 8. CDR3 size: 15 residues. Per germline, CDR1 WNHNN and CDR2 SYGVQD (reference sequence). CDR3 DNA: TGCGCCAGCAGTGGCTCCCTAGCGGGAGATTATGAGCAGTTCTTC. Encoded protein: CASSGSLAGDYEQFF.

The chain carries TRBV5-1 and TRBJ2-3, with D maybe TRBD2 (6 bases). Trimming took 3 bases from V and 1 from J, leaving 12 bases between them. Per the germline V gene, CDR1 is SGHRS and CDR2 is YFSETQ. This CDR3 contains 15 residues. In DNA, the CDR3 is TGCGCCAGCAGCTGGGCGGGGCTCGGCACAGATACGCAGTATTTT. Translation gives CASSWAGLGTDTQYF.

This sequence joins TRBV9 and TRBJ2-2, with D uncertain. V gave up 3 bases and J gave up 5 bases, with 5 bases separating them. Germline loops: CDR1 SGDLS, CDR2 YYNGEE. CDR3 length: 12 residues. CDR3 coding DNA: TGTGCCAGCAGCGATCAAACCGGGGAGCTGTTTTTT. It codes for CASSDQTGELFF.

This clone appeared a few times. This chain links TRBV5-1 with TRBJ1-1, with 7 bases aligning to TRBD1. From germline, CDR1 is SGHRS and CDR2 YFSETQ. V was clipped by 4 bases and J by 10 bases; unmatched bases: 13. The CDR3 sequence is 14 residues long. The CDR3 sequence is CASSLDRSGGVAFF. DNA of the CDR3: TGCGCCAGCAGCCTGGACAGGTCAGGGGGTGTAGCTTTCTTT.

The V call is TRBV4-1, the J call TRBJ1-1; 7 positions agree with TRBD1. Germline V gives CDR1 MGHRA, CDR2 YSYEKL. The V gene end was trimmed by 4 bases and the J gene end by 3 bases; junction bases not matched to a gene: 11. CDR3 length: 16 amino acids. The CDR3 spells CASSRTGPEFYTEAFF. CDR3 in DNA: TGCGCCAGCAGCCGGACAGGACCGGAGTTTTACACTGAAGCTTTCTTT.

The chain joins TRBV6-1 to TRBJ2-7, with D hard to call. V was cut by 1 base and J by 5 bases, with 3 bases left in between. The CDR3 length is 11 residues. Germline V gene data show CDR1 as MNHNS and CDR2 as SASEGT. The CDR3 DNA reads TGTGCCAGCAGTGAAGGTAACGAGCAGTACTTC. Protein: CASSEGNEQYF.

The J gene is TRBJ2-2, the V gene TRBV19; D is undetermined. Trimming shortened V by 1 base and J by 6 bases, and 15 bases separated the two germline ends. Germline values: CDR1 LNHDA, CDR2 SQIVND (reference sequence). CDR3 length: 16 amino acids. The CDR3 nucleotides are TGTGCCAGTAGTATAGTTCTCCCGGTTGTAGCCGGGGAGCTGTTTTTT. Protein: CASSIVLPVVAGELFF.

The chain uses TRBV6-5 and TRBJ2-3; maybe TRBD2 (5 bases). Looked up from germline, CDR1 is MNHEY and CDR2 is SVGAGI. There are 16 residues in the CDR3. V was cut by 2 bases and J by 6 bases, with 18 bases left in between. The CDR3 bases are TGTGCCAGCAGTTACGGACTCACCCCTAACTTGGATACGCAGTATTTT. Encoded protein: CASSYGLTPNLDTQYF.

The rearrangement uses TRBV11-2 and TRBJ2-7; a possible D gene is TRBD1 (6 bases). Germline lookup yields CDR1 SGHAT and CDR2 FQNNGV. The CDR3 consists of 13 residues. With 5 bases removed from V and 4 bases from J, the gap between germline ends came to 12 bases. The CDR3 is CASSATTGYEQYF. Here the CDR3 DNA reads TGTGCCAGCAGCGCAACCACAGGGTACGAGCAGTACTTC.

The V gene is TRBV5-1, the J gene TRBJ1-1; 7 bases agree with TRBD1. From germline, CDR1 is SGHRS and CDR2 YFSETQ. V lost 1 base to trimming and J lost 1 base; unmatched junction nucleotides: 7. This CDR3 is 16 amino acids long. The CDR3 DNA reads TGCGCCAGCAGCTTGATACAGGGGTCCTGGAACACTGAAGCTTTCTTT. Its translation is CASSLIQGSWNTEAFF.

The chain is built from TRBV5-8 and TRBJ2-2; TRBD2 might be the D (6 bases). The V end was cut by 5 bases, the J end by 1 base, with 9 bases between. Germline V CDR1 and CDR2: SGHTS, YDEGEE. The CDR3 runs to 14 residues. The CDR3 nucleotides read TGTGCCAGCAGAGGGACTGTGAACACCGGGGAGCTGTTTTTT. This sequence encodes CASRGTVNTGELFF.